The source of this TCR beta chain is a study of T cell repertoires in cytomegalovirus infection. Study-level information: A matching HLA type, together with CMV infection, was signaled by public TCR beta signatures. General observations from the study: Identification of carriers of CMV plus the relevant HLA was performed using cumulative public TCR beta family frequency.

This clonotype was counted at least ten times. Its antigen is unidentified. Germline CDR1 reads MNHEY; CDR2 reads SVGAGI. The V segment lost 10 bases and the J segment 6 bases; nucleotides outside the gene matches: 14. The CDR3 contains 15 residues. Each CDR3 protein is one row after TCRdb ran MiXCR on the reads. The sample includes about 130,000 distinct CDR3 sequences, roughly 9% seen only once; the top ten take roughly a tenth. Sequencing was performed on PBMCs. This TCR derives from a human donor in good health (CMV status not recorded). Some clones in this sample may be carry-over from other donors' samples. The chain has TRBV6-5 and TRBJ2-1; 8 positions agree with TRBD2. The CDR3 nucleotides read TGTGCCACCCAAAGAGAAACCGGGACTAGCAATGAGCAGTTCTTC. It yields the protein CATQRETGTSNEQFF.